These 32 T cell receptor beta chains were all obtained from the same sample, sequenced in a study of T cells after posttransplantation cyclophosphamide. Here immunoSEQ multiplex PCR was the method, and the copy in TCRdb shows in-frame clones only, minus some. This repertoire shows 9,500 to 15,000 clones, about 1.9% found once; its top ten account for about 14%. Busulfan-fludarabine conditioning, marrow transplant, and cyclophosphamide on days +3 and +4 were administered. The material was PBMCs, obtained after allogeneic stem cell transplant with posttransplant cyclophosphamide. All receptors derive from a young adult male patient who received an allogeneic stem cell transplant from a related donor, was CMV-positive, and had no GVHD. Some T cells may be graft donor cells.

This chain links TRBV27 with TRBJ1-5, with D uncertain. The V gene lost 3 bases and the J gene lost 3 bases, with 12 bases spanning the gap. The germline V gene has CDR1 MNHEY and CDR2 SMNVEV (reference sequence). The CDR3 spans 15 residues. The DNA for the CDR3 is TGTGCCAGCAGTTTCTCGGTCGGTTCCAATCAGCCCCAGCATTTT. Translated: CASSFSVGSNQPQHF.

The rearrangement uses TRBV9 and TRBJ2-5; 11 nucleotides agree with TRBD2. Germline V gene sequence: CDR1 SGDLS, CDR2 YYNGEE. The CDR3 length is 15 residues. V lost 2 bases to trimming and J lost 2 bases; unmatched junction nucleotides: 2. The CDR3 bases are TGTGCCAGCAGCGTGGGACTAGCGGATCAAGAGACCCAGTACTTC. Its translation: CASSVGLADQETQYF.

This clone was counted a few times. This CDR3 is CASSKGHEQFF. In DNA form, the CDR3 reads TGTGCCAGCAGCAAGGGGCATGAGCAGTTCTTC. The chain is built from TRBV21-1 and TRBJ2-1; the listed D gene, TRBD1, was not tested against the DNA. TRBV21-1 is termed a pseudogene. The CDR3 extends over 11 amino acids.

J is TRBJ2-5 and V is TRBV15, with 9 bases lining up with TRBD2. V was pared by 5 bases and J by 5 bases, with 9 bases of the junction left unmatched. Germline CDR1 LNHNV, CDR2 YYDKDF (reference sequence). The CDR3 has 15 amino acids. The CDR3 bases are TGTGCCACCAGCGATACTGGGACTAGCTGGGAGACCCAGTACTTC. Protein: CATSDTGTSWETQYF. The full variable domain, in which reference TRBV15 and TRBJ2-5 provide the parts outside the CDR3, is DAMVIQNPRYQVTQFGKPVTLSCSQTLNHNVMYWYQQKSSQAPKLLFHYYDKDFNNEADTPDNFQSRRPNTSFCFLDIRSPGLGDTAMYLCATSDTGTSWETQYFGPGTRLLVL.

The rearrangement links TRBV28 to TRBJ2-1; the match to TRBD1 covers 8 bases. Trimming removed 8 bases from V and 8 bases from J; junction bases left unmatched: 14. The CDR3 length is 15 residues. Germline-derived CDR1 and CDR2 are MDHEN and SYDVKM. The CDR3: CASSSGRGRKDEQFF. CDR3 bases: TGTGCCAGCTCCTCGGGCAGGGGGCGCAAGGATGAGCAGTTCTTC.

This clone was seen only a few times. V is TRBV2 and J is TRBJ1-1; TRBD1 agrees at 8 bases. Trimming at V came to 7 bases and at J to 1 base, leaving 8 bases not matched to a gene. Germline CDR1 reads SNHLY; CDR2 reads FYNNEI. CDR3 size: 15 residues. CDR3 amino acids: CASNIRGTGNTEAFF. The CDR3 region has the DNA TGTGCCAGCAATATAAGGGGGACAGGGAACACTGAAGCTTTCTTT.

The chain has TRBV9 and TRBJ2-3; 7 bases agree with TRBD2. CDR1 is SGDLS and CDR2 is YYNGEE in the germline V gene. The length of the CDR3 is 14 residues. Losses at the gene ends were 1 base for V and 6 bases for J; bases not matched to a gene: 5. As DNA, the CDR3 is TGTGCCAGCAGCGTAAGCGGGGCGGGGGATACGCAGTATTTT. Its protein is CASSVSGAGDTQYF.

This clone was detected only a few times. The rearrangement joins TRBV2 to TRBJ1-2; D not resolved. The CDR3 loop spans 13 amino acids. Per germline, CDR1 SNHLY and CDR2 FYNNEI. V was trimmed by 2 bases and J by 3 bases, leaving 7 bases between them. CDR3 DNA sequence: TGTGCCAGCAGTGAACAGGAAGACTATGGCTACACCTTC. Its translation: CASSEQEDYGYTF. Looking up the rest from reference TRBV2 and TRBJ1-2 gives the full variable domain: EPEVTQTPSHQVTQMGQEVILRCVPISNHLYFYWYRQILGQKVEFLVSFYNNEISEKSEIFDDQFSVERPDGSNFTLKIRSTKLEDSAMYFCASSEQEDYGYTFGSGTRLTVV.

The genes are TRBV4-1 and TRBJ1-1; D is ambiguous. This CDR3 is built from 16 residues. Germline CDR1 MGHRA, CDR2 YSYEKL. V was cut by 1 base and J by 4 bases, with 16 bases left in between. CDR3 region: CASSQVLEGSGTEAFF. For the CDR3, the DNA is TGCGCCAGCAGCCAAGTTCTTGAGGGTTCGGGCACTGAAGCTTTCTTT.

This clone has a handful of counts. This sequence joins TRBV2 and TRBJ2-5; D unclear. Trimming removed 4 bases at V and 6 bases at J, with 3 bases between. The CDR3 is 10 amino acids. CDR1 and CDR2 (germline): SNHLY, FYNNEI. The CDR3 spells CASSGQTQYF. The CDR3 DNA reads TGTGCCAGCAGTGGGCAGACCCAGTACTTC.

This clone turned up a few times. V and J are TRBV19 and TRBJ2-1; 7 bases align to TRBD2. V shed 9 bases and J 4 bases; nucleotides not matched to a gene: 9. This CDR3 spans 14 amino acids. The germline CDR1 and CDR2 sequences are LNHDA and SQIVND (reference sequence). The chain's CDR3 is CASGRERGYNEQFF. Written as DNA, the CDR3 is TGTGCCAGCGGGCGGGAGCGAGGGTACAATGAGCAGTTCTTC.

This clone was seen a few times. The chain uses TRBV5-4 and TRBJ2-7; 7 nucleotides line up with TRBD1. The ends lost 4 bases at V and 4 bases at J; junction bases unmatched: 11. CDR1 is SGHNT and CDR2 is YYREEE in the germline V gene (reference sequence). The CDR3 loop spans 15 amino acids. The CDR3 sequence is CASSPRGGHRYEQYF. The CDR3 nucleotides are TGTGCCAGCAGCCCCAGAGGGGGCCATCGTTACGAGCAGTACTTC.

This clone came up a few times. The V call is TRBV4-2, the J call TRBJ1-3; the D gene is possibly TRBD1 (5 bases). From germline, CDR1 is LGHNA and CDR2 YNFKEQ. V shed 5 bases and J shed 2 bases, with 13 bases lying between them. This CDR3 comprises 15 residues. The DNA of the CDR3 is TGTGCCAGCAGCAAATCCAAGGGGCCTGGAAACACCATATATTTT. Translated: CASSKSKGPGNTIYF.

The gene calls are TRBV19 and TRBJ2-7; possible D gene TRBD2, 6 bases. Germline values: CDR1 LNHDA, CDR2 SQIVND (reference sequence). The CDR3 covers 15 residues. Trimming removed 3 bases at V and 6 bases at J, with 18 bases between. The CDR3 loop is CASSISTRLVSEQYF. The CDR3 coding sequence is TGTGCCAGTAGTATTTCGACTAGACTGGTGAGCGAGCAGTACTTC.

The chain is built from TRBV7-3 and TRBJ2-7; 7 bases line up with TRBD2. Looked up from germline, CDR1 is SGHTA and CDR2 is FQGTGA. The CDR3 has 13 amino acids. Trimming took 3 bases from V and 5 from J; bases not matched to a gene: 4. The CDR3 DNA follows: TGTGCCAGCAGCTTTCGCGGGAGCGACGAGCAGTACTTC. Protein sequence: CASSFRGSDEQYF.

V usage is TRBV9 and J usage is TRBJ2-5; D remains ambiguous. This CDR3 spans 13 amino acids. The V end lost 2 bases, the J end lost 1 base, and 6 bases lay between the germline ends. The germline CDR1 and CDR2 sequences are SGDLS and YYNGEE. CDR3 DNA: TGTGCCAGCAGCGTCGGCGGCCAAGAGACCCAGTACTTC. This translates into CASSVGGQETQYF.

This clone was observed a handful of times. The rearrangement links TRBV15 to TRBJ2-5; the D is unclear. The ends were cut back, 3 bases at V and 2 bases at J, with 7 bases in the middle. Germline CDR1 LNHNV, CDR2 YYDKDF (reference sequence). The CDR3 has 13 residues. The CDR3 nucleotides read TGTGCCACCAGCAGCCGGGTTCAAGAGACCCAGTACTTC. Amino acids: CATSSRVQETQYF.

The chain recombines TRBV5-6 with TRBJ1-1; weak D call: TRBD1 (6 bases). Germline lookup yields CDR1 SGHDT and CDR2 YYEEEE. The CDR3 spans 13 residues. V was trimmed by 2 bases and J by 6 bases, leaving 11 bases between them. The CDR3 reads CASSFGDMPEAFF. CDR3 sequence (DNA): TGTGCCAGCAGCTTCGGGGACATGCCTGAAGCTTTCTTT.

The table lists this clone with a few counts. The chain employs TRBV28 and TRBJ2-7; 8 bases are a match to TRBD1. Germline V CDR1 and CDR2: MDHEN, SYDVKM. The CDR3 extends over 15 amino acids. The V segment lost 5 bases and the J segment 7 bases; nucleotides outside the gene matches: 13. The CDR3 coding sequence is TGTGCCAGCAGTACTCCCGGGACAGGACTTTATGAGCAGTACTTC. Protein: CASSTPGTGLYEQYF.

J is TRBJ2-4 and V is TRBV27; 9 bases agree with TRBD1. The CDR3 runs 16 residues. V lost 0 bases, J lost 8 bases, and 8 bases stayed unmatched. Germline CDR1 MNHEY, CDR2 SMNVEV (reference sequence). The CDR3 DNA follows: TGTGCCAGCAGTTTATCGTACCTGGGACAGGGATACATTCAGTACTTC. Its translation is CASSLSYLGQGYIQYF.

In its sample, this clone was seen a few times. V gene TRBV19 combines with J gene TRBJ2-1, with D possibly being TRBD1 (6 bases). Germline values: CDR1 LNHDA, CDR2 SQIVND (reference sequence). The CDR3 has 15 residues. Deletions cut 2 bases from V and 5 bases from J, with 13 bases between. The CDR3 spells CASSIRSGANNEQFF. In DNA, the CDR3 is TGTGCCAGTAGTATACGGTCAGGGGCGAACAATGAGCAGTTCTTC. The whole variable domain, filled in from reference TRBV19 and TRBJ2-1, reads DGGITQSPKYLFRKEGQNVTLSCEQNLNHDAMYWYRQDPGQGLRLIYYSQIVNDFQKGDIAEGYSVSREKKESFPLTVTSAQKNPTAFYLCASSIRSGANNEQFFGPGTRLTVL.

This clone was found a few times. The genes are TRBV5-5 and TRBJ1-5; the D gene is possibly TRBD1 (5 bases). CDR3 length: 15 residues. Trimming pared 0 bases from V and 1 base from J, leaving 8 bases between. Germline CDR1 is SGHKS and CDR2 is YYEKEE (reference sequence). In nucleotides, the CDR3 is TGTGCCAGCAGCTTGGCTCAGGGAAGCAATCAGCCCCAGCATTTT. This translates into CASSLAQGSNQPQHF.

V gene TRBV27 combines with J gene TRBJ2-1; possibly TRBD2 for D (7 bases). Trimming cost V 9 bases and J 15 bases, with 18 bases left between them. The CDR3 extends over 11 amino acids. Germline V gene data show CDR1 as MNHEY and CDR2 as SMNVEV (reference sequence). CDR3 residues: CASGSGGGGFF. The CDR3 DNA reads TGTGCCAGTGGATCCGGGGGCGGGGGGTTCTTC.

This clone was observed a handful of times. The chain couples TRBV5-1 to TRBJ2-1, with D possibly matching TRBD2 (6 bases). The CDR3 runs to 16 residues. Per the germline V gene, CDR1 is SGHRS and CDR2 is YFSETQ. Trimming took 4 bases from V and 5 from J, leaving 19 bases between them. CDR3 sequence (DNA): TGCGCCAGCAGCCGAATTGCGGGGATTAATGACAATGAGCAGTTCTTC. This encodes CASSRIAGINDNEQFF.

This clone was seen a handful of times. The V gene is TRBV4-1, the J gene TRBJ2-2, with 8 bases that match TRBD2. Germline assignment: CDR1 MGHRA and CDR2 YSYEKL. CDR3 size: 16 residues. V was clipped by 4 bases and J by 6 bases; unmatched bases: 10. The CDR3 loop reads CASSLFAGGRSGELFF. The DNA of the CDR3 is TGCGCCAGCAGCCTTTTTGCGGGGGGCCGGTCCGGGGAGCTGTTTTTT.

The sample holds a few counts of this clone. Other nucleotide sequences from this sample produce the same CDR3. The J gene is TRBJ2-7, the V gene TRBV5-1; 8 bases line up with TRBD2. V trimming: 4 bases; J trimming: 9 bases; junction bases outside the gene matches: 18. Germline V gene data show CDR1 as SGHRS and CDR2 as YFSETQ. The length of the CDR3 is 16 residues. CDR3 protein: CASSPGGDDPRRGQYF. CDR3 coding DNA: TGCGCCAGCAGCCCCGGGGGGGATGATCCCCGCCGAGGGCAGTACTTC. Full variable domain (remainder filled in from reference TRBV5-1 and TRBJ2-7): KAGVTQTPRYLIKTRGQQVTLSCSPISGHRSVSWYQQTPGQGLQFLFEYFSETQRNKGNFPGRFSGRQFSNSRSEMNVSTLELGDSALYLCASSPGGDDPRRGQYFGPGTRLTVT.

This chain links TRBV2 with TRBJ1-2; TRBD1 aligns across 11 bases. The germline V gene encodes CDR1 SNHLY and CDR2 FYNNEI. The CDR3 extends over 17 amino acids. Losses at the gene ends were 2 bases for V and 12 bases for J; bases not matched to a gene: 17. The CDR3 sequence: CASSEFFMGQGVQVNTF. The DNA of the CDR3 is TGTGCCAGCAGTGAATTCTTTATGGGACAGGGGGTTCAAGTCAACACCTTC.

The J gene is TRBJ2-3, the V gene TRBV11-3; 8 bases are a match to TRBD2. Trimming cost V 4 bases and J 7 bases; bases outside gene matches: 10. Germline V gene sequence: CDR1 SGHNT, CDR2 YENEEA. This CDR3 region has 15 residues. CDR3 residues: CASSSRGAGGNTQYF. The DNA for the CDR3 is TGTGCCAGCAGCTCGAGGGGGGCGGGAGGTAATACGCAGTATTTT.

The chain couples TRBV13 to TRBJ2-7; D perhaps matches TRBD1 (6 bases). This CDR3 has 13 residues. Germline values: CDR1 PRHDT, CDR2 FYEKMQ (reference sequence). The ends were cut back, 5 bases at V and 2 bases at J, with 10 bases in the middle. CDR3 nucleotide sequence: TGTGCCAGCAGCCAACAGGGAACCTACGAGCAGTACTTC. Protein sequence: CASSQQGTYEQYF. Drawing the rest from reference TRBV13 and TRBJ2-7, the complete variable domain is AAGVIQSPRHLIKEKRETATLKCYPIPRHDTVYWYQQGPGQDPQFLISFYEKMQSDKGSIPDRFSAQQFSDYHSELNMSSLELGDSALYFCASSQQGTYEQYFGPGTRLTVT.

This clone was recorded a few times. The chain uses TRBV27 and TRBJ2-3; tentatively, D is TRBD2 (6 bases). The CDR3 runs 17 residues. Germline loops: CDR1 MNHEY, CDR2 SMNVEV (reference sequence). Trimming cost V 2 bases and J 0 bases, with 15 bases left between them. The CDR3 nucleotides read TGTGCCAGCAGTTTACACGGGGGAAACCCCAGCACAGATACGCAGTATTTT. This translates into CASSLHGGNPSTDTQYF.

This clone was found a few times. The rearrangement joins TRBV4-3 to TRBJ1-2; the match to TRBD1 covers 8 bases. Unmatched junction bases numbered 10, after V lost 5 bases and J lost 2 bases. CDR1 and CDR2 (germline): LGHNA, YSLEER. This CDR3 is built from 16 residues. Here the CDR3 reads CASSGQRQGHNYGYTF. The CDR3 nucleotides read TGCGCCAGCAGCGGACAAAGACAGGGGCACAACTATGGCTACACCTTC.

This clone was observed a few times. The J gene is TRBJ1-1, the V gene TRBV4-1, with D hard to call. This CDR3 contains 13 residues. With 6 bases removed from V and 5 bases from J, the gap between germline ends came to 13 bases. The V gene's germline CDR1 is MGHRA and CDR2 YSYEKL. The CDR3 loop is CASRTGWVTEAFF. CDR3 DNA sequence: TGCGCCAGCAGAACCGGGTGGGTTACTGAAGCTTTCTTT.